This TCR beta chain was recorded in a study of T cell clonality in common variable immunodeficiency. The assay was immunoSEQ multiplex PCR, and TCRdb's table has in-frame clones only and misses some. The sample has around 33,000 clones, none seen only once. Study-wide results and limits: In common variable immunodeficiency, TCR beta chains reportedly carried fewer deletions and N-nucleotide insertions.

Germline trimming cut 4 bases from V and 6 bases from J; bases unmatched to any gene: 12. CDR3 length equals 18 residues. Germline values: CDR1 SGHTA, CDR2 FQGTGA. This clone was seen at least ten times. The antigen remains undetermined. Read sequence stops 3 residues before the CDR3 end, and the germline J gene provides the missing end. Sequencing was performed on peripheral blood mononuclear cells. The genes are TRBV7-3 and TRBJ2-3; 14 bases agree with TRBD2. This TCR was sampled from a human donor with common variable immunodeficiency. The CDR3 sequence: CASSSGTSGSPLGDTQYF. The sequenced part of the CDR3 DNA is TGTGCCAGCAGCTCAGGGACTAGCGGGAGCCCCCTCGGGGATACG.